Presented here are 6 T cell receptor beta chains from one specimen sequenced in a study of type 1 and type 2 diabetes patients. The PCR template was genomic DNA. A primer set of 30 forward and 13 reverse primers amplified the CDR3. MiXCR, run by TCRdb on the multiplex PCR reads, gives a single entry per CDR3 protein. This sample yields 250,000 or so distinct CDR3 sequences, of which around 47% are seen a single time; roughly an eighth belongs to the top ten. The sequenced sample consisted of peripheral blood mononuclear cells (PBMCs). These receptors came from a man between 18 and 35 years old with type 2 diabetes.

This clonotype came up a few times. The chain is built from TRBV20-1 and TRBJ2-1; D unresolved. Trimming removed 5 bases from V and 7 bases from J, with 18 bases in between. CDR1 is DFQATT, CDR2 SNEGSKA, per germline (reference sequence). This CDR3 has 14 amino acids. CDR3 sequence: CSALPDPRRNEQFF. The CDR3 nucleotides read TGCAGTGCTTTGCCTGACCCACGTCGGAATGAGCAGTTCTTC.

The V call is TRBV30, the J call TRBJ2-7, with a tentative D call TRBD2 (5 bases). CDR1 and CDR2 from the germline V gene are GTSNPN and SVGIG (reference sequence). Trimming took 0 bases from V and 2 from J, leaving 8 bases between them. The CDR3 has 13 amino acids. CDR3 nucleotide sequence: TGTGCCTGGAGTGTTGAGGGTACCTACGAGCAGTACTTC. As protein: CAWSVEGTYEQYF.

V and J are TRBV2 and TRBJ2-5; D gene ambiguous. V lost 5 bases and J lost 0, with 10 bases in between. The CDR3 has 14 residues. The germline CDR1 and CDR2 sequences are SNHLY and FYNNEI. The DNA for the CDR3 is TGTGCCAGCAGTCCTCGGGCCAACCAAGAGACCCAGTACTTC. Its translation is CASSPRANQETQYF.

The V and J genes are TRBV2 and TRBJ2-3; no firm D call. CDR3 size: 15 residues. Germline CDR1 reads SNHLY; CDR2 reads FYNNEI. The ends were cut back, 7 bases at V and 4 bases at J, with 18 bases in the middle. The DNA of the CDR3 is TGTGCCAGCAAACCCCAAAGTGGCCCCGCAGATACGCAGTATTTT. This codes for CASKPQSGPADTQYF.

This clonotype has only one observation. The rearrangement uses TRBV25-1 and TRBJ2-1; 10 positions agree with TRBD1. The germline V gene has CDR1 MGHDK and CDR2 SYGVNS. This CDR3 is 16 amino acids long. Germline trimming cut 6 bases from V and 3 bases from J; bases unmatched to any gene: 8. The CDR3 nucleotides read TGTGCCAGCAGGGGTCTGGGACAGGGGAACTACAATGAGCAGTTCTTC. Encoded protein: CASRGLGQGNYNEQFF.

This chain connects TRBV10-2 to TRBJ1-2; unclear D gene. The CDR3 covers 13 residues. Germline values: CDR1 WSHSY, CDR2 SAAADI. V was cut by 3 bases and J by 6 bases, with 11 bases left in between. The CDR3, as DNA: TGCGCCAGCAGTGATTTTTCCGGGAATGGCTACACCTTC. Translation gives CASSDFSGNGYTF.